These T cell receptor beta chains were read from a single sample in a study of PD-L1 blockade in urothelial cancer. This table comes from immunoSEQ multiplex PCR, and its TCRdb copy is limited to in-frame clones, with some not included. The sample includes 48,000 or so clones, roughly 80% seen only once; the top ten take about 10%. Specimen: PBMCs, collected around atezolizumab (anti-PD-L1) treatment. Receptor source: a man aged 65-85 years with urothelial cancer. Both conserved end residues are part of each CDR3. The order of the fields is D gene, J gene, clone size, V gene, CDR3 protein, CDR3 DNA. A D gene is named only where the DNA matches it firmly. Not every row has a clone size; where given, it reads once, few, many or a size class.

>TRBD1|TRBJ2-5|.|TRBV11-3
CASSLGTGYQETQYF
TGTGCCAGCAGCTTAGGGACAGGGTACCAAGAGACCCAGTACTTC
>.|TRBJ1-5|.|TRBV29-1
CSVAVENSNQPQHF
TGCAGCGTTGCCGTAGAGAATAGCAATCAGCCCCAGCATTTT
>TRBD2|TRBJ2-5|.|TRBV5-1
CASSLWLAGGRETQYF
TGCGCCAGCAGCTTGTGGCTAGCGGGAGGTAGAGAGACCCAGTACTTC
>TRBD1|TRBJ2-5|.|TRBV5-5
CASSQTGGWETQYF
TGTGCCAGCAGCCAGACAGGGGGCTGGGAGACCCAGTACTTC
>.|TRBJ1-1|.|TRBV25-1
CASTPRGNWGTEAFF
TGTGCCAGCACCCCCCGGGGTAATTGGGGCACTGAAGCTTTCTTT
>TRBD1|TRBJ2-1|few|TRBV7-6
CASSLTGTGNNEQFF
TGTGCCAGCAGCTTAACCGGGACAGGGAACAATGAGCAGTTCTTC
>TRBD1|TRBJ1-2|.|TRBV29-1
CSVEERGQANTNYGYTF
TGCAGCGTTGAAGAGCGAGGACAGGCTAATACTAACTATGGCTACACCTTC
>.|TRBJ1-1|.|TRBV30
CAWSNTLNTEAFF
TGTGCCTGGAGTAACACCCTGAACACTGAAGCTTTCTTT
>.|TRBJ2-1|.|TRBV29-1
CSVGTDQYNEQFF
TGCAGCGTTGGCACAGACCAATACAATGAGCAGTTCTTC
>.|TRBJ2-7|few|TRBV5-8
CASSSGTSYEQYF
TGTGCCAGCAGCTCGGGGACATCCTACGAGCAGTACTTC
>.|TRBJ1-3|.|TRBV5-5
CASGQILDGNTIYF
TGTGCCAGCGGGCAAATCCTCGATGGAAACACCATATATTTT
>.|TRBJ1-2|few|TRBV6-5
CASRLPTDYGYTF
TGTGCCAGCAGACTCCCGACAGACTATGGCTACACCTTC
>.|TRBJ1-2|once|TRBV5-1
CASSSDREGYYGYTF
TGCGCCAGCAGCTCCGACCGGGAGGGATACTATGGCTACACCTTC
>TRBD1|TRBJ2-2|.|TRBV7-9
CASSLGDRVRDGELFF
TGTGCCAGCAGCTTAGGGGACAGGGTTCGAGACGGGGAGCTGTTTTTT
>TRBD1|TRBJ1-1|.|TRBV6-5
CASSYRGTGGYTEAFF
TGTGCCAGCAGTTACAGAGGGACAGGGGGGTACACTGAAGCTTTCTTT
>TRBD2|TRBJ2-1|once|TRBV5-4
CASSSPGLAGGPYNEQFF
TGTGCCAGCAGCTCCCCAGGACTAGCGGGAGGCCCCTACAATGAGCAGTTCTTC
>TRBD2|TRBJ2-1|.|TRBV5-5
CASSLAPGLAWKQFF
TGTGCCAGCAGCTTGGCCCCCGGACTAGCGTGGAAGCAGTTCTTC
>TRBD1|TRBJ1-4|once|TRBV28
CASSTTGAAVGKLFF
TGTGCCAGCAGTACCACAGGGGCAGCGGTCGGAAAACTGTTTTTT
>.|TRBJ1-5|.|TRBV28
CASSPAGGGDQPQHF
TGTGCCAGCAGCCCCGCGGGGGGGGGCGATCAGCCCCAGCATTTT
>TRBD2|TRBJ2-3|.|TRBV11-2
CASSLEREWTDTQYF
TGTGCCAGCAGCTTAGAGCGGGAGTGGACAGATACGCAGTATTTT
>.|TRBJ1-2|.|TRBV2
CASNLGGIYGYTF
TGTGCCAGCAACCTTGGAGGAATCTATGGCTACACCTTC
>.|TRBJ2-7|few|TRBV4-1
CASRLADSSSYEQYF
TGCGCCAGCAGACTTGCGGACAGCAGCTCCTACGAGCAGTACTTC
>TRBD1|TRBJ1-3|.|TRBV23-1
CASPKPGQGVSSSGNTIYF
TGCGCCAGCCCAAAGCCGGGACAGGGGGTTTCTTCCTCTGGAAACACCATATATTTT
>.|TRBJ2-7|once|TRBV5-1
CASSLEPGGSSYEQYF
TGCGCCAGCAGCTTGGAGCCCGGGGGATCCTCCTACGAGCAGTACTTC
>TRBD1|TRBJ1-1|.|TRBV18
CASSPPATGYTEAFF
TGTGCCAGCTCACCACCGGCGACAGGGTACACTGAAGCTTTCTTT
>.|TRBJ1-2|.|TRBV1
CTSSQPGQGGDYGYTF
TGCACCAGCAGCCAGCCGGGACAGGGGGGGGACTATGGCTACACCTTC
>TRBD1|TRBJ2-6|.|TRBV27
CASSPETGSGANVLTF
TGTGCCAGCAGTCCCGAGACAGGGTCTGGGGCCAACGTCCTGACTTTC
>TRBD1|TRBJ1-2|.|TRBV2
CASKPTGAIMYGYTF
TGTGCCAGCAAACCCACAGGGGCGATTATGTATGGCTACACCTTC
>TRBD2|TRBJ2-3|.|TRBV7-2
CASSELAGGPSGTDTQYF
TGTGCCAGCAGCGAACTAGCGGGAGGGCCCTCGGGCACAGATACGCAGTATTTT
>.|TRBJ2-2|.|TRBV2
CASSGRNTGELFF
TGTGCCAGCTCTGGTAGGAACACCGGGGAGCTGTTTTTT
>.|TRBJ2-7|.|TRBV4-1
CASSQEVSYEQYF
TGCGCCAGCAGCCAAGAAGTCAGCTACGAGCAGTACTTC
>TRBD2|TRBJ2-7|.|TRBV4-2
CASSQWGGYEQYF
TGTGCCAGCAGCCAATGGGGGGGCTACGAGCAGTACTTC
>.|TRBJ1-1|.|TRBV5-4
CASTPGQPGRAFF
TGTGCCAGCACCCCAGGACAGCCCGGCAGAGCTTTCTTT
>.|TRBJ2-5|few|TRBV29-1
CSVDQRYQETQYF
TGCAGCGTTGACCAGAGGTACCAAGAGACCCAGTACTTC
>.|TRBJ2-7|once|TRBV27
CASSPLPGLRVSYEQYF
TGTGCCAGCAGTCCACTACCGGGACTGAGGGTATCCTACGAGCAGTACTTC
>TRBD1|TRBJ1-1|few|TRBV7-9
CASSWDRGTVAEAFF
TGTGCCAGCAGCTGGGACAGGGGCACGGTGGCTGAAGCTTTCTTT
>.|TRBJ1-1|few|TRBV5-6
CASSLVRDIEAFF
TGTGCCAGCAGCTTGGTAAGGGACATTGAAGCTTTCTTT
>TRBD1|TRBJ1-2|few|TRBV6-6
CASSQDRAYGYTF
TGTGCCAGCAGCCAAGACAGGGCCTATGGCTACACCTTC
>.|TRBJ2-7|.|TRBV5-1
CASRSSAVIGEQYF
TGCGCCAGCAGATCGAGCGCAGTCATAGGCGAGCAGTACTTC
>.|TRBJ2-7|.|TRBV6-5
CASSYLYEQYF
TGTGCCAGCAGTTACTTATACGAGCAGTACTTC
>.|TRBJ2-3|.|TRBV5-6
CASSSWAKSTDTQYF
TGTGCCAGCAGCTCCTGGGCCAAGAGCACAGATACGCAGTATTTT